This T cell receptor beta chain was sequenced during a study of CD8 T cells in ankylosing spondylitis. It was by quantitative 5'-RACE with molecular barcodes that TCR beta libraries were made. TCRdb analysed the 5' RACE reads with MiXCR anew, one entry per CDR3 protein. The data show approximately 110,000 distinct CDR3 sequences, with around 24% seen just once and approximately 13% held by the top ten. The length of the CDR3 is 12 residues. With 6 bases removed from V and 3 bases from J, the gap between germline ends came to 6 bases. Germline V gene lookup returns CDR1 SGHRS and CDR2 YFSETQ. Study-wide results and limits: A motif of fewer than ten highly homologous TCR beta variants was seen as apparently characteristic of ankylosing spondylitis blood.

This clonotype was seen only a few times. Antigen specificity is unknown. This chain connects TRBV5-1 to TRBJ2-2, with unresolved D. The sequence was collected from a male donor with ankylosing spondylitis. The sequencing sample was made of synovial fluid, either unsorted or a sorted T cell fraction (not recorded which). The CDR3, as DNA: TGCGCCAGCACCATAGACACCGGGGAGCTGTTTTTT. It yields the protein CASTIDTGELFF. Full variable domain (rest looked up from reference TRBV5-1 and TRBJ2-2): KAGVTQTPRYLIKTRGQQVTLSCSPISGHRSVSWYQQTPGQGLQFLFEYFSETQRNKGNFPGRFSGRQFSNSRSEMNVSTLELGDSALYLCASTIDTGELFFGEGSRLTVL.